This T cell receptor beta chain was observed in a study of T cell responses to AZD1222 COVID-19 vaccine. Study-level points and caveats: White British people made up most donors, females outnumbered males, and clonal diversity was possibly underestimated. The study reported that nearly half of spike-specific TCRs target unmutated variant regions. Spike-specific TCR breadth and depth grew following two AZD1222 doses. The study identified only six AZD1222 recipients as seropositive at baseline.

CDR1 and CDR2 from the germline V gene are MNHEY and SVGAGI. V shed 4 bases and J shed 0 bases, with 15 bases lying between them. The CDR3 is made up of 16 amino acids. Sequenced by immunoSEQ multiplex PCR; TCRdb stores in-frame clones only, minus some. The sample includes some 150,000 clones, 80% to 90% seen only once; the top ten take approximately 3.1%. Turning to this clone: Its cognate antigen is unknown.

The sequence was obtained from an adult in good health. This chain connects TRBV6-5 to TRBJ1-1, with D hard to call. The input for sequencing was peripheral blood, taken on day 0 of AZD1222 vaccination. CDR3 loop: CASSSEGSRVNTEAFF. CDR3 DNA: TGTGCCAGCAGTTCCGAGGGAAGTAGGGTGAACACTGAAGCTTTCTTT.